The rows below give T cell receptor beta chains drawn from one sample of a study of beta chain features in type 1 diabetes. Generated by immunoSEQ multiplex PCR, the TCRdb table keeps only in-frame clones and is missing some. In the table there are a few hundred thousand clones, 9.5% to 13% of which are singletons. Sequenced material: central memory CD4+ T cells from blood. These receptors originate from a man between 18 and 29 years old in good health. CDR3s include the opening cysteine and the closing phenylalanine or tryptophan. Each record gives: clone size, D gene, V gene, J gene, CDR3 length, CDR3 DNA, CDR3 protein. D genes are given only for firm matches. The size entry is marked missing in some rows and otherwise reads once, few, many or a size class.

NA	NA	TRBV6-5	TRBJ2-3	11	TGTGCCGGAGCACGCACAGATACGCAGTATTTT	CAGARTDTQYF
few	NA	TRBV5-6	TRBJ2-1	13	TGTGCCAGCAGCTTGGGGCGGAGGGATGAGCAGTTCTTC	CASSLGRRDEQFF
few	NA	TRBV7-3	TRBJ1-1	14	TGTGCCAGCACCGAAATTAGAGGAGGAACTGAAGCTTTCTTT	CASTEIRGGTEAFF
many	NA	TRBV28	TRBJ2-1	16	TGTGCCAGCACCTCCTGGGGTTCACGGGAATACAATGAGCAGTTCTTC	CASTSWGSREYNEQFF
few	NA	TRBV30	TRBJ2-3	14	TGTGCCTGGAGTCGTCTCACTAGCACAGATACGCAGTATTTT	CAWSRLTSTDTQYF
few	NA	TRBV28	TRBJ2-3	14	TGTGCCAGCACCGATGCCGGGCCCGTGGATACGCAGTATTTT	CASTDAGPVDTQYF
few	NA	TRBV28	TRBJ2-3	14	TGTGCCAGCGCCGAGAGGAGCGGCACAGATACGCAGTATTTT	CASAERSGTDTQYF
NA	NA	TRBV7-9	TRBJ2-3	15	TGTGCCAGCAGCTTGCAGCAAAAGCGGACAGATACGCAGTATTTT	CASSLQQKRTDTQYF
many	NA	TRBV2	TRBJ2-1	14	TGTGCCAGCAGAGGACTCCTTCATTACAATGAGCAGTTCTTC	CASRGLLHYNEQFF
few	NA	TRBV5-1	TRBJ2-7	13	TGCGCCAGCAGCCACAACTGGGATTACGAGCAGTACTTC	CASSHNWDYEQYF
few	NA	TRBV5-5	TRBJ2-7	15	TGTGCCAGCAGCTTGGAATCTGGGGGTGGCTACGAGCAGTACTTC	CASSLESGGGYEQYF
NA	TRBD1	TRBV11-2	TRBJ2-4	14	TGTGCCAGCAGCCCACTGACAGGGATTAACATTCAGTACTTC	CASSPLTGINIQYF
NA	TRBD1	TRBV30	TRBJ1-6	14	TGTGCCTGGAGTGTACGACAGGGTTGGTCACCCCTCCACTTT	CAWSVRQGWSPLHF
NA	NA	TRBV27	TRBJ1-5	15	TGTGCCAGCAGCCCCAGAGGCAGAGTCAATCAGCCCCAGCATTTT	CASSPRGRVNQPQHF
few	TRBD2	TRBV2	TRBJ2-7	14	TGTGCCAGCAGTGAGGGCGGGAGCTCCTACGAGCAGTACTTC	CASSEGGSSYEQYF
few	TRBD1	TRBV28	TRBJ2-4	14	TGTGCCAGCAGCCCATGGGACAGGAAAAACATTCAGTACTTC	CASSPWDRKNIQYF
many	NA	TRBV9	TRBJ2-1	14	TGTGCCAGCAGCTTGGACTACTCCTACAATGAGCAGTTCTTC	CASSLDYSYNEQFF
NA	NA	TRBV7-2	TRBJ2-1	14	TGTGCCAGCAGCTTACCAACGAACAACAATGAGCAGTTCTTC	CASSLPTNNNEQFF
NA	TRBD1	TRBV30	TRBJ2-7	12	TGTGCCGGAACCAGGGGGCGGAACGAGCAGTACTTC	CAGTRGRNEQYF
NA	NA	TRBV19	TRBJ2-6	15	TGTGCCAGTAGTTTCGGGACATCTGGGGCCAACGTCCTGACTTTC	CASSFGTSGANVLTF
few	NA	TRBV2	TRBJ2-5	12	TGTGCCAGCAAGGCCGGGAGCGAGACCCAGTACTTC	CASKAGSETQYF
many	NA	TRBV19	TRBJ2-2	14	TGTGCCAGTACCCCGGTTGGAAACACCGGGGAGCTGTTTTTT	CASTPVGNTGELFF
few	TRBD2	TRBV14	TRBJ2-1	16	TGTGCCAGCAGCCAAGTGTTACTAGCGGGGATCAATGAGCAGTTCTTC	CASSQVLLAGINEQFF
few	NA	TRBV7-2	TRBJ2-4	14	TGTGCCAGCAGCTACCTAGGACCGAAAAACATTCAGTACTTC	CASSYLGPKNIQYF
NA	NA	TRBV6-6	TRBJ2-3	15	TGTGCCAGCAGTTACTCGCCCAGCAGCACAGATACGCAGTATTTT	CASSYSPSSTDTQYF
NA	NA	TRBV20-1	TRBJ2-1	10	TGCAGTGCTAGCCACAATGAGCAGTTCTTC	CSASHNEQFF
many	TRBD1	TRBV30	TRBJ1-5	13	TGTGCCTGGGAACAGGGGGCGGGCCAGCCCCAGCATTTT	CAWEQGAGQPQHF
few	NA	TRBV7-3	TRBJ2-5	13	TGTGCCAGCAGTGCGGGGTCGGCAGAGACCCAGTACTTC	CASSAGSAETQYF
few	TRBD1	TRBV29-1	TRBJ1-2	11	TGCAGCGCTGGACAGGGGGTTGGCTACACCTTC	CSAGQGVGYTF